Listed here are 14 T cell receptor beta chains from one sample, sequenced in a study of blood T cells in healthy people across ages. Together with a sample-barcoded 5' primer, a J-beta primer mix was included in a second PCR lasting roughly 7 to 11 cycles. TCRdb called the 5' RACE reads again in MiXCR, with one record for every CDR3 protein. The sample lists about 400,000 distinct CDR3 sequences; approximately 51% were seen once. Sample: blood. These receptors all come from a man aged 55 to 70 in good health.

J is TRBJ2-1 and V is TRBV5-1, with D hard to call. Deletions cut 8 bases from V and 2 bases from J, with 17 bases between. The CDR3 is 15 amino acids. Germline V lookup: CDR1 SGHRS, CDR2 YFSETQ. The CDR3 region has the DNA TGCGCCAGTACTCAGACGGGCCCCACCTACAATGAGCAGTTCTTC. Amino acids: CASTQTGPTYNEQFF.

Details on this clonotype: A much larger clonotype is one base distant, so this may be a read error. CDR3 loop: CAGSRTTAGTDTQYF. CDR3 nucleotides: TGTGCCGGCAGCCGGACGACAGCAGGTACAGATACGCAGTATTTT. The rearrangement joins TRBV28 to TRBJ2-3, with D perhaps TRBD1 (5 bases). CDR3 length: 15 amino acids. The V gene's germline CDR1 is MDHEN and CDR2 SYDVKM. The full variable domain, rest sourced from reference TRBV28 and TRBJ2-3, is DVKVTQSSRYLVKRTGEKVFLECVQDMDHENMFWYRQDPGLGLRLIYFSYDVKMKEKGDIPEGYSVSREKKERFSLILESASTNQTSMYLCAGSRTTAGTDTQYFGPGTRLTVL.

This clonotype turned up a few times. The V and J genes are TRBV28 and TRBJ2-7; D is uncertain. V was shortened by 7 bases and J by 6 bases, with 10 bases between the two germline ends. The germline CDR1 and CDR2 sequences are MDHEN and SYDVKM. The CDR3 consists of 11 residues. The CDR3 DNA reads TGTGCCAGCAATGGACCCCGCGAGCAGTACTTC. It yields the protein CASNGPREQYF. Drawing the rest from reference TRBV28 and TRBJ2-7, the complete variable domain is DVKVTQSSRYLVKRTGEKVFLECVQDMDHENMFWYRQDPGLGLRLIYFSYDVKMKEKGDIPEGYSVSREKKERFSLILESASTNQTSMYLCASNGPREQYFGPGTRLTVT.

The chain links TRBV2 to TRBJ2-3, with unresolved D. This CDR3 is 16 amino acids long. Trimming took 4 bases from V and 0 from J, leaving 14 bases between them. Per the germline V gene, CDR1 is SNHLY and CDR2 is FYNNEI. This CDR3 reads CASSGQNPASTDTQYF. The CDR3 DNA follows: TGTGCCAGCAGTGGTCAGAACCCCGCTAGCACAGATACGCAGTATTTT. The complete variable domain, with remaining parts taken from reference TRBV2 and TRBJ2-3, reads EPEVTQTPSHQVTQMGQEVILRCVPISNHLYFYWYRQILGQKVEFLVSFYNNEISEKSEIFDDQFSVERPDGSNFTLKIRSTKLEDSAMYFCASSGQNPASTDTQYFGPGTRLTVL.

The chain is built from TRBV29-1 and TRBJ2-4, with 9 bases identical to TRBD2. The CDR3 is 16 residues long. With 4 bases clipped from V and 8 bases from J, the junction kept 15 bases outside the gene matches. Per the germline V gene, CDR1 is SQVTM and CDR2 is ANQGSEA. CDR3 nucleotide sequence: TGCAGCGTTGGGGGGGTAGCGGGAGCCTATGGGGACATTCAGTACTTC. Protein: CSVGGVAGAYGDIQYF.

The DNA of the CDR3 is TGTGCCACCAGCACACAGGGCCAAGAGACCCAGTACTTC. Protein: CATSTQGQETQYF. The chain carries TRBV15 and TRBJ2-5; perhaps TRBD1 as D (6 bases). CDR3 length: 13 amino acids. From germline, CDR1 is LNHNV and CDR2 YYDKDF (reference sequence). V lost 4 bases, J lost 1 base, and 7 bases lay in between.

This clonotype showed up just a few times. The chain has TRBV2 and TRBJ2-5, with 8 bases identical to TRBD1. This CDR3 spans 17 amino acids. The junction had 10 bases not matched to a gene; V was cut back by 3 bases and J by 1 base. CDR1 SNHLY and CDR2 FYNNEI come from the germline V gene. The CDR3 sequence: CASSEGQGARRQETQYF. The CDR3 nucleotides are TGTGCCAGCAGTGAGGGGCAGGGGGCGAGACGCCAAGAGACCCAGTACTTC. The full variable domain, with the rest looked up from reference TRBV2 and TRBJ2-5, is EPEVTQTPSHQVTQMGQEVILRCVPISNHLYFYWYRQILGQKVEFLVSFYNNEISEKSEIFDDQFSVERPDGSNFTLKIRSTKLEDSAMYFCASSEGQGARRQETQYFGPGTRLLVL.

The chain recombines TRBV5-1 with TRBJ2-1, with 7 nucleotides matching TRBD1. The J segment lost 6 bases and the V segment lost 2 bases, leaving 2 bases of the junction unmatched. Looked up from germline, CDR1 is SGHRS and CDR2 is YFSETQ. This CDR3 region has 13 residues. CDR3 in DNA: TGCGCCAGCAGCTTAGACAGGGCCAATGAGCAGTTCTTC. Translated, it gives CASSLDRANEQFF.

The chain couples TRBV30 to TRBJ2-5; D is perhaps TRBD1 (5 bases). Matching the DNA end better, TRBJ2-7 makes the J call doubtful. CDR1 GTSNPN and CDR2 SVGIG come from the germline V gene (reference sequence). The CDR3 covers 13 residues. The CDR3: CAWSYAGFGEQYF. The CDR3 DNA reads as TGTGCCTGGAGCTATGCAGGGTTTGGCGAGCAGTACTTC.

This clonotype was counted only a few times. J is TRBJ2-7 and V is TRBV9; D perhaps matches TRBD1 (6 bases). This CDR3 comprises 15 residues. CDR1 and CDR2 (germline): SGDLS, YYNGEE. Trimming pared 0 bases from V and 7 bases from J, leaving 17 bases between. The CDR3 nucleotides are TGTGCCAGCAGCGTAGACCCCAGGGGTGGAGTGGAGCAGTACTTC. Encoded protein: CASSVDPRGGVEQYF.

This rearrangement joins TRBV20-1 to TRBJ2-3, with D uncertain. The germline V gene has CDR1 DFQATT and CDR2 SNEGSKA (reference sequence). Trimming stripped 5 bases from V and 5 bases from J, with 11 bases between. The length of the CDR3 is 12 residues. The CDR3 coding sequence is TGCAGTGCTGTCCGTAGTGGAGATACGCAGTATTTT. Translating gives CSAVRSGDTQYF.

The CDR3 nucleotides are TGCGCCAGCAGCCAAGATGGGACGGGCGGGAGCTCCGAGACCCAGTACTTC. Amino acids: CASSQDGTGGSSETQYF. This chain connects TRBV4-3 to TRBJ2-5; 7 nucleotides match TRBD2. The CDR3 is made up of 17 amino acids. V lost 0 bases and J lost 5; bases outside the gene matches: 12. Germline lookup yields CDR1 LGHNA and CDR2 YSLEER.

The chain is built from TRBV27 and TRBJ1-6; D is undetermined. The CDR3 contains 14 residues. Germline V gives CDR1 MNHEY, CDR2 SMNVEV (reference sequence). V lost 6 bases, J lost 7 bases, and 13 bases lay in between. The CDR3 spells CASRTRGWNSPLHF. The DNA for the CDR3 is TGTGCCAGCAGGACGCGAGGTTGGAATTCACCCCTCCACTTT.

This clonotype occurred once. The V and J genes are TRBV20-1 and TRBJ1-2; D unclear. Trimming stripped 2 bases from V and 8 bases from J, with 12 bases between. This CDR3 region has 12 residues. Germline values: CDR1 DFQATT, CDR2 SNEGSKA (reference sequence). CDR3 in amino acids: CSARRSSEGYTF. CDR3 in DNA: TGCAGTGCTAGAAGGTCCTCGGAGGGCTACACCTTC.